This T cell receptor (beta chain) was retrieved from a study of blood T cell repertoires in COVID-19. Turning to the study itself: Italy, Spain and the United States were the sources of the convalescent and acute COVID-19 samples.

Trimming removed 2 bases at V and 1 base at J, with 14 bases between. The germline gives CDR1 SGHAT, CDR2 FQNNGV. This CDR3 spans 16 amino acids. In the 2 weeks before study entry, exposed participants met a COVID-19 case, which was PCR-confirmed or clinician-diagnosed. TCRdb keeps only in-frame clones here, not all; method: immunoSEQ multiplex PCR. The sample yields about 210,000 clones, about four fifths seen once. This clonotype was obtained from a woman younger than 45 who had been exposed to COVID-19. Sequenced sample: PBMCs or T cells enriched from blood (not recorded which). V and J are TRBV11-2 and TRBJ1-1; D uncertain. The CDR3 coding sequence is TGTGCCAGCAGCTTACAATGGCAGGCCCCGAACACTGAAGCTTTCTTT. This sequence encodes CASSLQWQAPNTEAFF.